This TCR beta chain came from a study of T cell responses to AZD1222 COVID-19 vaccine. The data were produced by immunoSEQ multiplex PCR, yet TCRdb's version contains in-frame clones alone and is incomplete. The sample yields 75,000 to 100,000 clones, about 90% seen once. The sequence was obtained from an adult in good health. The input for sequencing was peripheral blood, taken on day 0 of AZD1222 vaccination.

The CDR3 bases are TGTGCCACCGAGGAGGCTCCGAACACTGAAGCTTTCTTT. It yields the protein CATEEAPNTEAFF. This sequence joins TRBV24-1 and TRBJ1-1; unclear D gene. V lost 9 bases, J lost 1 base, and 11 bases lay in between. The germline gives CDR1 KGHDR, CDR2 SFDVKD. The CDR3 is 13 amino acids.